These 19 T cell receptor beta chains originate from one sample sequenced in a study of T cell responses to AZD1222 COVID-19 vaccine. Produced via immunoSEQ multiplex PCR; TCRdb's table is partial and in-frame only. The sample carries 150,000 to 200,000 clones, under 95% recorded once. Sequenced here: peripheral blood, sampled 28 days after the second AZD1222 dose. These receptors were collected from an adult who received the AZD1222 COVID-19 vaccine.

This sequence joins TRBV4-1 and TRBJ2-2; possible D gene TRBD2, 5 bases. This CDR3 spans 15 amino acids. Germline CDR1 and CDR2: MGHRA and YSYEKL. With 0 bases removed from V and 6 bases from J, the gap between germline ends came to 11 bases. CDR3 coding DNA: TGCGCCAGCAGCCAAGAGGGCGGGTGGCCCGGGGAGCTGTTTTTT. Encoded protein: CASSQEGGWPGELFF.

In DNA form, the CDR3 reads TGTGCCAGCAGCGGTACCCTGAATCTCAACTATGGCTACACCTTC. It yields the protein CASSGTLNLNYGYTF. The chain carries TRBV3-1 (or the pseudogene TRBV3-2) and TRBJ1-2; D is undetermined. Trimming shortened V by 5 bases and J by 2 bases, and 15 bases separated the two germline ends. Germline CDR1 reads LGHDT; CDR2 reads YNNKEL (reference sequence). The CDR3 has 15 amino acids.

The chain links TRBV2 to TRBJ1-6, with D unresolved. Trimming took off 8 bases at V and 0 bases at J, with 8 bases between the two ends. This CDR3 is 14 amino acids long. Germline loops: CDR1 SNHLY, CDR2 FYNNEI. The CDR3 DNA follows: TGTGCCAGCGGACCCAGCTCCTATAATTCACCCCTCCACTTT. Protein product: CASGPSSYNSPLHF.

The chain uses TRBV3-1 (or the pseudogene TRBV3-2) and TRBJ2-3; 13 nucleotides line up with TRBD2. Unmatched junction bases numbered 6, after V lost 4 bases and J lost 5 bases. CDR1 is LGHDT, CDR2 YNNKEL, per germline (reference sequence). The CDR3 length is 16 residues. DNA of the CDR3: TGTGCCAGCAGCCCACTAGCGGGGGGGCCTTTAGATACGCAGTATTTT. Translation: CASSPLAGGPLDTQYF.

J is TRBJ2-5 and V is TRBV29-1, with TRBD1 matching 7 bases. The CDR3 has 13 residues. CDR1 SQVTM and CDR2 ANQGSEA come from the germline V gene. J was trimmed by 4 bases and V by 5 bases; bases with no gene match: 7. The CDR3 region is CSVRRGRGETQYF. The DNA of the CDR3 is TGCAGCGTTCGTAGGGGGCGCGGAGAGACCCAGTACTTC.

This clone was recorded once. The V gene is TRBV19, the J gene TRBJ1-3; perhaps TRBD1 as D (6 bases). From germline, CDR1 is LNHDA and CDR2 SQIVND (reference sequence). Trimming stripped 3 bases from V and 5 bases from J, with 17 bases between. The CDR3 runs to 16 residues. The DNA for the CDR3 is TGTGCCAGTAGTATGATCGCCCACAGGGCTCGAAACACCATATATTTT. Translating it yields CASSMIAHRARNTIYF.

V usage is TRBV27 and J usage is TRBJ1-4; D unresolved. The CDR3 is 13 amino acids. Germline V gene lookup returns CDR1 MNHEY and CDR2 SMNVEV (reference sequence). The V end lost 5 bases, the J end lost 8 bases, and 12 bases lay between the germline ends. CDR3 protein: CASSRAEREKLFF. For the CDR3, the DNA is TGTGCCAGCAGTAGGGCAGAAAGGGAAAAACTGTTTTTT. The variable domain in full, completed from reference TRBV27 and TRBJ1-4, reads EAQVTQNPRYLITVTGKKLTVTCSQNMNHEYMSWYRQDPGLGLRQIYYSMNVEVTDKGDVPEGYKVSRKEKRNFPLILESPSPNQTSLYFCASSRAEREKLFFGSGTQLSVL.

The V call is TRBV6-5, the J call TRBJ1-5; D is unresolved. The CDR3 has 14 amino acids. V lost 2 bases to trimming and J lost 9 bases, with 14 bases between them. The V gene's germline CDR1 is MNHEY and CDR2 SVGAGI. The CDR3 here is CASSYGRSMGPQHF. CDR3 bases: TGTGCCAGCAGTTACGGACGGAGCATGGGGCCCCAGCATTTT.

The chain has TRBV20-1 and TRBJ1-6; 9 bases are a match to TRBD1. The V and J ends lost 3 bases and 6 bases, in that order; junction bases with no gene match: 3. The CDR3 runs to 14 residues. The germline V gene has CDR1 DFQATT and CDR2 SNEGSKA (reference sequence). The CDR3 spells CSASLQGANSPLHF. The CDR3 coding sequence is TGCAGTGCTAGTTTACAGGGGGCTAATTCACCCCTCCACTTT.

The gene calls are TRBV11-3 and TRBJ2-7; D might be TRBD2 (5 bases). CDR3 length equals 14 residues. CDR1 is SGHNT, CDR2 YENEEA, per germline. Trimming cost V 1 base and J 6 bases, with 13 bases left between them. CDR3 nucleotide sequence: TGTGCCAGCAGCTTAGGAGGGTCGGGGATCGAGCAGTACTTC. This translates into CASSLGGSGIEQYF. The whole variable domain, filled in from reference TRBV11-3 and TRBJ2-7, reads EAGVVQSPRYKIIEKKQPVAFWCNPISGHNTLYWYLQNLGQGPELLIRYENEEAVDDSQLPKDRFSAERLKGVDSTLKIQPAELGDSAVYLCASSLGGSGIEQYFGPGTRLTVT.

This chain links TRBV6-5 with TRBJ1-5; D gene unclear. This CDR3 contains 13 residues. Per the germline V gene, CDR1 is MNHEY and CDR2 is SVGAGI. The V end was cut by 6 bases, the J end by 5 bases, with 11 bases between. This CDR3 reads CASSPLEDQPQHF. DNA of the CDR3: TGTGCCAGCAGCCCACTAGAAGATCAGCCCCAGCATTTT.

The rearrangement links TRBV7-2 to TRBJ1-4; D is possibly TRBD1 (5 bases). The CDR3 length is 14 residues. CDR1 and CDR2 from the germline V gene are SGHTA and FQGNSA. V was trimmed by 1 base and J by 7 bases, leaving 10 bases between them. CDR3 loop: CASSLGGGSEKLFF. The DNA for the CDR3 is TGTGCCAGCAGCTTAGGGGGGGGGAGTGAAAAACTGTTTTTT. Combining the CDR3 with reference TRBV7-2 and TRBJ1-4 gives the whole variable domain GAGVSQSPSNKVTEKGKDVELRCDPISGHTALYWYRQSLGQGLEFLIYFQGNSAPDKSGLPSDRFSAERTGGSVSTLTIQRTQQEDSAVYLCASSLGGGSEKLFFGSGTQLSVL.

The CDR3 region has the DNA TGTGCCAGCGGCTGGGGGCCTCGCACAGATACGCAGTATTTT. This translates into CASGWGPRTDTQYF. The chain couples TRBV6-5 to TRBJ2-3; tentative D call: TRBD1 (6 bases). V was pared by 8 bases and J by 1 base, with 13 bases between. The CDR3 runs to 14 residues. Germline CDR1 MNHEY, CDR2 SVGAGI.

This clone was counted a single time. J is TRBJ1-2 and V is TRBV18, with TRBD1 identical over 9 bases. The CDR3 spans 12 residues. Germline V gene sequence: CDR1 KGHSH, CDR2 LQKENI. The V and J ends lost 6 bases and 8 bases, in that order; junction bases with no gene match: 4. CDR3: CASSWDREGYTF. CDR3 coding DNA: TGTGCCAGCTCCTGGGACAGGGAAGGCTACACCTTC.

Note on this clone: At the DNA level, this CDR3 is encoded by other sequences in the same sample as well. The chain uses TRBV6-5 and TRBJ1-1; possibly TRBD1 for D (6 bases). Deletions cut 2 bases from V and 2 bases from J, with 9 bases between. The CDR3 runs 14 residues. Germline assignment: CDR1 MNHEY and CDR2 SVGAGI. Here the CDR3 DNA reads TGTGCCAGCAGTTACGGACAGCTTAACACTGAAGCTTTCTTT. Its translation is CASSYGQLNTEAFF.

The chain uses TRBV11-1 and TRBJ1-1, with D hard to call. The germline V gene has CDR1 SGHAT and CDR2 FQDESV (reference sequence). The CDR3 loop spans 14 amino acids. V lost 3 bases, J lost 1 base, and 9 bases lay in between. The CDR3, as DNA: TGTGCCAGCAGCTTGTCGGACGGGAACACTGAAGCTTTCTTT. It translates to CASSLSDGNTEAFF.

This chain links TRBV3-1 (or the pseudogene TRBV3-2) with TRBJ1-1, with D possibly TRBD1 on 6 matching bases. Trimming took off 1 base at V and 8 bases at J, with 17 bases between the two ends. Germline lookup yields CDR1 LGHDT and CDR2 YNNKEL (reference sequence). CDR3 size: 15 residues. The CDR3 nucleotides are TGTGCCAGCAGCCAAGGATGGGGCCGGGGGCTGGAAGCTTTCTTT. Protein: CASSQGWGRGLEAFF.

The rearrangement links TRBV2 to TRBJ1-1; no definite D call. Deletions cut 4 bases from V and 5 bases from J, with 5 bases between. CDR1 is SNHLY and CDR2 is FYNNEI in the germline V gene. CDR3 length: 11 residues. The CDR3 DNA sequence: TGTGCCAGCAGTGTCTGGACTGAAGCTTTCTTT. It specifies CASSVWTEAFF.

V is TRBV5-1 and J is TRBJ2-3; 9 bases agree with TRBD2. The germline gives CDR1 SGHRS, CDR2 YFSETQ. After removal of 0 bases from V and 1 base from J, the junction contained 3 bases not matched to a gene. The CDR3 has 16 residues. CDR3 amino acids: CASSLEVAGGTDTQYF. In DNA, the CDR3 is TGCGCCAGCAGCTTGGAGGTAGCGGGGGGCACAGATACGCAGTATTTT.